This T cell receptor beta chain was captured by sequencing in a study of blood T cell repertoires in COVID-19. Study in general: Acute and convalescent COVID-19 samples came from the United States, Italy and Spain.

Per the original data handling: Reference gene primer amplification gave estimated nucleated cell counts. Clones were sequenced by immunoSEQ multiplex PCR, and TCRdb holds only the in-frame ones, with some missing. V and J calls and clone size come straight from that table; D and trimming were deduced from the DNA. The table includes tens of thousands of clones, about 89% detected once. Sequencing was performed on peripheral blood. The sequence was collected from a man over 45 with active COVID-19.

The DNA for the CDR3 is TGTGCCAGCAGCTTAGATCAGGGTATGGCCTATGGCTACACCTTC. It yields the protein CASSLDQGMAYGYTF. V usage is TRBV11-2 and J usage is TRBJ1-2; D might be TRBD1 (5 bases). Germline V gives CDR1 SGHAT, CDR2 FQNNGV. The CDR3 totals 15 residues. V was clipped by 0 bases and J by 4 bases, with 12 bases between them.